The clone carrying this T cell receptor beta chain was picked up many times. The sample's time point: newly diagnosed GD, antithyroid drugs for less than 3 months. PBMC-extracted RNA yielded the TCR library. Patients were from an endocrinology department in Xi'an, China. With iRepertoire HTBI primers and Arm-PCR of CDR3 regions, TCR beta libraries were built. MiXCR, run by TCRdb on the multiplex PCR reads, gives a single entry per CDR3 protein. This table has hundreds of thousands of distinct CDR3 sequences, about 16% appearing once. There are 15 residues in the CDR3. The V gene's germline CDR1 is MDHEN and CDR2 SYDVKM. The junction had 5 bases not matched to a gene; V was cut back by 4 bases and J by 1 base. These data come from a study of regulatory T cells in long-lasting Graves disease. The sample also formed part of further work on T cells in Graves' hyperthyroidism and ophthalmopathy. Per that study: The study excluded patients with uncontrolled infection, other autoimmune disease, pregnancy or lactation.

The specimen comprised peripheral blood mononuclear cells (PBMCs), sampled at new diagnosis, from a patient treated with antithyroid drugs. V and J are TRBV28 and TRBJ2-7, with 9 bases matching TRBD1. The receptor comes from a man aged 18 to 35 with Graves disease. CDR3 protein: CASSSPGQGSYEQYF. CDR3 in DNA: TGTGCCAGCAGTTCGCCGGGACAGGGTTCCTACGAGCAGTACTTC.